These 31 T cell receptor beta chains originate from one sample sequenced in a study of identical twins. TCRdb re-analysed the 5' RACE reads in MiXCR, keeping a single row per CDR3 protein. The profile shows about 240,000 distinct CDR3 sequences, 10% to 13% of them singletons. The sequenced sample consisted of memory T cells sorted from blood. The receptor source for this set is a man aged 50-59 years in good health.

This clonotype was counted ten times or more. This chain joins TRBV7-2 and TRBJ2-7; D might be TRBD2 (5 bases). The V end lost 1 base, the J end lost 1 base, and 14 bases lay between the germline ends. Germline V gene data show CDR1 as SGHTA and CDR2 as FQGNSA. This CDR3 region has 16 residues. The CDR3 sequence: CASSLDSGLGSYEQYF. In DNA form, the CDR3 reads TGTGCCAGCAGCTTAGATTCGGGGTTAGGATCCTACGAGCAGTACTTC. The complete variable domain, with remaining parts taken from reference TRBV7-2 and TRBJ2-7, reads GAGVSQSPSNKVTEKGKDVELRCDPISGHTALYWYRQSLGQGLEFLIYFQGNSAPDKSGLPSDRFSAERTGGSVSTLTIQRTQQEDSAVYLCASSLDSGLGSYEQYFGPGTRLTVT.

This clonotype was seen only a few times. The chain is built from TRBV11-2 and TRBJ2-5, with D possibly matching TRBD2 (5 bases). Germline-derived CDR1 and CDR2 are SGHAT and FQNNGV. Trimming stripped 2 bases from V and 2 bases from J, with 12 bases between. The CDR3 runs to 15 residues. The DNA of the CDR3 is TGTGCCAGCAGCTTATGGGCGGGCGCTCAAGAGACCCAGTACTTC. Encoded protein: CASSLWAGAQETQYF.

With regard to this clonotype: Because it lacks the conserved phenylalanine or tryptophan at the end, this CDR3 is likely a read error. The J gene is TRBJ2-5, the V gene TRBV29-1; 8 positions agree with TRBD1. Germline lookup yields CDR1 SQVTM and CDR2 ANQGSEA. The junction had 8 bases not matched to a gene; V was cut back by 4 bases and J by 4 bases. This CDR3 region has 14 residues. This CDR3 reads CSVGMYGTGETQYS. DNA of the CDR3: TGCAGCGTTGGGATGTACGGGACAGGAGAGACCCAGTACTCC.

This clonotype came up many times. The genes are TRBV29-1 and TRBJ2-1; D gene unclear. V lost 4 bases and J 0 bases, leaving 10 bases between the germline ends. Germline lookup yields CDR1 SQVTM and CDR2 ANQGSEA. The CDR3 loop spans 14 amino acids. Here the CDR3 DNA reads TGCAGCGTTGGACACACGAGCTCCTACAATGAGCAGTTCTTC. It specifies CSVGHTSSYNEQFF.

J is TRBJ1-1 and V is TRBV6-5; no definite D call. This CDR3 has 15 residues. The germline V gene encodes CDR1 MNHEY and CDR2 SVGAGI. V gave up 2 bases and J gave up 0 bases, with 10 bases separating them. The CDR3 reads CASSYGPGMNTEAFF. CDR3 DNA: TGTGCCAGCAGTTACGGCCCAGGCATGAACACTGAAGCTTTCTTT.

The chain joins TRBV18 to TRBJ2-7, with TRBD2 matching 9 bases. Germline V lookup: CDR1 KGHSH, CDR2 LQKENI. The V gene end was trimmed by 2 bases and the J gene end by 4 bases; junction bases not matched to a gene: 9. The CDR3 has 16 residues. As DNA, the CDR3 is TGTGCCAGCTCACCAGGCGGGGGGGCCTCTGGTTACGAGCAGTACTTC. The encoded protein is CASSPGGGASGYEQYF.

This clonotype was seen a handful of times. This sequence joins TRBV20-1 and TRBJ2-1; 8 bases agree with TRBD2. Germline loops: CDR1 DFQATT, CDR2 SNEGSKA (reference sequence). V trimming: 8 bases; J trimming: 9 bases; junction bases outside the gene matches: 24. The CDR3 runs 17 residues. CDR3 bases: TGCAGTTTTATAGAGGGGGGTAGCGGGGTCCACGGGGGTGAGCAGTTCTTC. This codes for CSFIEGGSGVHGGEQFF.

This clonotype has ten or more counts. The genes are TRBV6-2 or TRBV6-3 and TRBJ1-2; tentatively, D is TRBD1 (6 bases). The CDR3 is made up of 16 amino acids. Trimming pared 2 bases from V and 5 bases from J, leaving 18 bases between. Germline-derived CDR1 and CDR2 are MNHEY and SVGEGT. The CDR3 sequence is CASSYIPRRGYYGYTF. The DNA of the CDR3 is TGTGCCAGCAGTTACATTCCACGGAGGGGGTATTATGGCTACACCTTC.

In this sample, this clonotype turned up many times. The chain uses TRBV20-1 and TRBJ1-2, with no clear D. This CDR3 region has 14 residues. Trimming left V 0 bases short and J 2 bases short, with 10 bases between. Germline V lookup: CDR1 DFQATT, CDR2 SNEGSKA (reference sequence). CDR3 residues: CSARDGRGNYGYTF. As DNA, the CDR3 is TGCAGTGCTAGAGATGGACGGGGAAACTATGGCTACACCTTC.

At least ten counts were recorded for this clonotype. CDR3 region: CSASIPGSHNSPLHF. CDR3 bases: TGCAGTGCTAGCATCCCGGGGTCTCATAATTCACCCCTCCACTTT. The chain links TRBV20-1 to TRBJ1-6; D unresolved. The CDR3 has 15 amino acids. Germline assignment: CDR1 DFQATT and CDR2 SNEGSKA (reference sequence). V dropped 3 bases and J dropped 5 bases, with 14 bases sitting between them.

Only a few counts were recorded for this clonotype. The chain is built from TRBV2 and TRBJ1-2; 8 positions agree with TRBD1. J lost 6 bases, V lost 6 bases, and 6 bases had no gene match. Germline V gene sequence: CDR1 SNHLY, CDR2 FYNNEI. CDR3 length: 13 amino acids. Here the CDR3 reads CASSDRGFDGYTF. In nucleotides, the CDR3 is TGTGCCAGCAGCGACAGGGGTTTCGATGGCTACACCTTC.

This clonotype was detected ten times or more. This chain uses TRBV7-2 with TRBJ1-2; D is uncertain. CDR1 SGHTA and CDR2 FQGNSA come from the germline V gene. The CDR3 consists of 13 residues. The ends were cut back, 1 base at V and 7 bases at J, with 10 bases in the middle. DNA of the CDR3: TGTGCCAGCAGCTTAGATTATTCCGGTGGCTACACCTTC. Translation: CASSLDYSGGYTF.

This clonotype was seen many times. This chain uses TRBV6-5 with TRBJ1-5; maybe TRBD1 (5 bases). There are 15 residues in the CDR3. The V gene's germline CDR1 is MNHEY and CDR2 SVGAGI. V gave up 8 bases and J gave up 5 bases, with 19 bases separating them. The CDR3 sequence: CASVSGGLRYQPQHF. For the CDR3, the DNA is TGTGCCAGCGTCTCCGGGGGGTTGAGGTATCAGCCCCAGCATTTT.

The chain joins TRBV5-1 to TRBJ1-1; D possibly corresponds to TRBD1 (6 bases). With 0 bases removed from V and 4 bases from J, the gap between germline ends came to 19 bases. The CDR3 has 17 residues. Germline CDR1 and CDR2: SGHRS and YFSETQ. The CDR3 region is CASSLANDTRGGTEAFF. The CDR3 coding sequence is TGCGCCAGCAGCTTGGCAAATGACACCCGAGGGGGCACTGAAGCTTTCTTT. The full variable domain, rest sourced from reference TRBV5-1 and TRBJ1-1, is KAGVTQTPRYLIKTRGQQVTLSCSPISGHRSVSWYQQTPGQGLQFLFEYFSETQRNKGNFPGRFSGRQFSNSRSEMNVSTLELGDSALYLCASSLANDTRGGTEAFFGQGTRLTVV.

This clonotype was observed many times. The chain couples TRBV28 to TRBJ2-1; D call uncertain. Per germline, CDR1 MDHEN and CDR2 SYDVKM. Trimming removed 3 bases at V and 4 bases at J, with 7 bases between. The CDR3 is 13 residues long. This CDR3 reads CASSFGVYNEQFF. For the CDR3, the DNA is TGTGCCAGCAGTTTCGGAGTTTACAATGAGCAGTTCTTC.

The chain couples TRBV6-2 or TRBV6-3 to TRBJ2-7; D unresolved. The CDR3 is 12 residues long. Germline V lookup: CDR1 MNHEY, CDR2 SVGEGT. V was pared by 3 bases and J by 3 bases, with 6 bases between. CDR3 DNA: TGTGCCAGCAGTTATGGCGTCTACGAGCAGTACTTC. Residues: CASSYGVYEQYF.

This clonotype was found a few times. CDR3 coding DNA: TGTGCCAGCAGTTACTCGATCACGGGAAACGAGCAGTACTTC. Encoded protein: CASSYSITGNEQYF. This chain links TRBV6-5 with TRBJ2-7; possibly TRBD2 for D (5 bases). The ends were cut back, 0 bases at V and 5 bases at J, with 11 bases in the middle. In germline, CDR1 is MNHEY, CDR2 SVGAGI. The CDR3 is 14 residues long.

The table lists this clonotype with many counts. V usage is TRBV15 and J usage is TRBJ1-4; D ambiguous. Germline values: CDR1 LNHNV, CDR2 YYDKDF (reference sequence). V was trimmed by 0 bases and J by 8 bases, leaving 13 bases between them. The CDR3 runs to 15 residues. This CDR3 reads CATSRDMRVGEKLFF. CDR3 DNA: TGTGCCACCAGCAGAGATATGAGGGTGGGCGAAAAACTGTTTTTT. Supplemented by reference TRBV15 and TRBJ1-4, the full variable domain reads DAMVIQNPRYQVTQFGKPVTLSCSQTLNHNVMYWYQQKSSQAPKLLFHYYDKDFNNEADTPDNFQSRRPNTSFCFLDIRSPGLGDTAMYLCATSRDMRVGEKLFFGSGTQLSVL.

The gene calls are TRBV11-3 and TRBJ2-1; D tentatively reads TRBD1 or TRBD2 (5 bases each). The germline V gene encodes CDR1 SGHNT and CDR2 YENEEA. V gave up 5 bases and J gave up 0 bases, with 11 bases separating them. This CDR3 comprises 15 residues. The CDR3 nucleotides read TGTGCCAGCAGCGTGGTGGGGGACTCCTACAATGAGCAGTTCTTC. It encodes CASSVVGDSYNEQFF.

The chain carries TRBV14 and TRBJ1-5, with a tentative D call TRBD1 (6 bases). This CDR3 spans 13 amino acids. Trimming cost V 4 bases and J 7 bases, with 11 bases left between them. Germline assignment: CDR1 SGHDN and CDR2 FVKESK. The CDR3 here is CASSRAGEQPQHF. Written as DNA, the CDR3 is TGTGCCAGCAGCCGGGCAGGGGAGCAGCCCCAGCATTTT. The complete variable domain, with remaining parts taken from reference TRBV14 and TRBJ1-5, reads EAGVTQFPSHSVIEKGQTVTLRCDPISGHDNLYWYRRVMGKEIKFLLHFVKESKQDESGMPNNRFLAERTGGTYSTLKVQPAELEDSGVYFCASSRAGEQPQHFGDGTRLSIL.

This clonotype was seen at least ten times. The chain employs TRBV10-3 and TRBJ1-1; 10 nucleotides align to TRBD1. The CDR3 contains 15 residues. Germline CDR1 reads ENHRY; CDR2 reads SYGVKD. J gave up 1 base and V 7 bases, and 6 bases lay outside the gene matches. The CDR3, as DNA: TGTGCCATCAAAGGGACAGGGGCCCAGAACACTGAAGCTTTCTTT. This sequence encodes CAIKGTGAQNTEAFF.

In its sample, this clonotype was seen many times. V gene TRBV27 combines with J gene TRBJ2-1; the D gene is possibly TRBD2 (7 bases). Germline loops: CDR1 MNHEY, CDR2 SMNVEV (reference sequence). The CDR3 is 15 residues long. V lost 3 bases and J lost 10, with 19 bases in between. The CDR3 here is CASSFLGGEAGEQFF. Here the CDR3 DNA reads TGTGCCAGCAGTTTCCTAGGGGGGGAAGCAGGGGAGCAGTTCTTC.

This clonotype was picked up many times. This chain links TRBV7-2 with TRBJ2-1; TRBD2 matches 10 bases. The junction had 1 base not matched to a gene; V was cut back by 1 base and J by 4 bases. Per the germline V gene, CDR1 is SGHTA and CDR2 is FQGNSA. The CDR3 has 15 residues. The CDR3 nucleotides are TGTGCCAGCAGCTTAGGAGCGGGGGGGTACAATGAGCAGTTCTTC. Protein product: CASSLGAGGYNEQFF.

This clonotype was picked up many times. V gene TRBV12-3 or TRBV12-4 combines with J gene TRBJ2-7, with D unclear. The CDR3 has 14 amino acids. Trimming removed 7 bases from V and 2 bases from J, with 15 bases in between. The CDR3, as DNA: TGTGCCAGCAACGGACCTCCTCGCGCCTACGAGCAGTACTTC. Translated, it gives CASNGPPRAYEQYF.

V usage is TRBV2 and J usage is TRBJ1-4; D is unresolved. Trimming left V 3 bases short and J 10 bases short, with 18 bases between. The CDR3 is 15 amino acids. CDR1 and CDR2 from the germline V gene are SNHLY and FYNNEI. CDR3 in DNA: TGTGCCAGCAGTGAGAAAGGGTCGACGCTGGGAAAACTGTTTTTT. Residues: CASSEKGSTLGKLFF.

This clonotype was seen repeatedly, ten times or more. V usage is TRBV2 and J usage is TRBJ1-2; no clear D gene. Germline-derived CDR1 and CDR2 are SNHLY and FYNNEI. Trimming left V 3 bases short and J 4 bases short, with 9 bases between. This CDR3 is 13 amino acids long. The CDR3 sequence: CASSEAGPYGYTF. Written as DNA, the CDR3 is TGTGCCAGCAGTGAGGCGGGCCCCTATGGCTACACCTTC. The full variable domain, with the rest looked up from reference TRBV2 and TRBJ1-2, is EPEVTQTPSHQVTQMGQEVILRCVPISNHLYFYWYRQILGQKVEFLVSFYNNEISEKSEIFDDQFSVERPDGSNFTLKIRSTKLEDSAMYFCASSEAGPYGYTFGSGTRLTVV.

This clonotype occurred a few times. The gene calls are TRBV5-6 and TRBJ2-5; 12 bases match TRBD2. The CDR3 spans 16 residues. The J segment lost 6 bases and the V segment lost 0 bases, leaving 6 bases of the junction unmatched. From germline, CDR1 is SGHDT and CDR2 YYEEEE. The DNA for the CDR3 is TGTGCCAGCAGCTTGGGACTAGCGGGAGATCTGAAGACCCAGTACTTC. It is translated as CASSLGLAGDLKTQYF. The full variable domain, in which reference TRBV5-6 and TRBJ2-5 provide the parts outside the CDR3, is DAGVTQSPTHLIKTRGQQVTLRCSPKSGHDTVSWYQQALGQGPQFIFQYYEEEERQRGNFPDRFSGHQFPNYSSELNVNALLLGDSALYLCASSLGLAGDLKTQYFGPGTRLLVL.

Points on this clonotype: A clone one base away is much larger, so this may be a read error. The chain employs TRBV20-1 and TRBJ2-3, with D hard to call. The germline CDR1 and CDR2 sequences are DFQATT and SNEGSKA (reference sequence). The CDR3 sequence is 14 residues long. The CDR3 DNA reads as TGCAGTGCTAGAGGGCCCAGCCGCACAGATACGCACTATTTT. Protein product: CSARGPSRTDTHYF.

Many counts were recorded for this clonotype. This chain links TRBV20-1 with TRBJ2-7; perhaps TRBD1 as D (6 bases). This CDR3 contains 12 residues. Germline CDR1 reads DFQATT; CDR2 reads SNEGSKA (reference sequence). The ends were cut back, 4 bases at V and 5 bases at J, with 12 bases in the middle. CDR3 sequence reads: CSATQGGHEQYF. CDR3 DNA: TGCAGTGCTACACAGGGTGGCCACGAGCAGTACTTC.

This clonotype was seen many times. The CDR3 here is CASSLSPLTSGGAWETQYF. CDR3 coding DNA: TGTGCCAGCAGTTTATCCCCGCTGACTAGCGGGGGGGCGTGGGAGACCCAGTACTTC. The V call is TRBV28, the J call TRBJ2-5, with TRBD2 matching 14 bases. CDR1 is MDHEN and CDR2 is SYDVKM in the germline V gene. Unmatched junction bases numbered 12, after V lost 1 base and J lost 5 bases. CDR3 length equals 19 residues.

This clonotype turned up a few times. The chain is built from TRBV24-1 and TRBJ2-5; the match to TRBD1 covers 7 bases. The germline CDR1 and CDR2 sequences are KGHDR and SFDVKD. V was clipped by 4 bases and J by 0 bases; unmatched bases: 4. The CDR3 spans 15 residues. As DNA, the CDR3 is TGTGCCACCAGTGAAAGGGGGCTGCACCAAGAGACCCAGTACTTC. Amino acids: CATSERGLHQETQYF.